This T cell receptor beta chain is drawn from a study of cytomegalovirus exposure and HLA in healthy donors (dated by TCRdb to the late 2010s). Regarding the complete study: An earlier analysis of 587 of the donors reported more than 250 Gb of sequence data and 117 million unique TCR beta sequences from 150 million to 200 million T cells. An early release covering roughly 600 HLA-typed donors comprised about 300 gigabases of sequencing data and around 80 million unique TCR sequences. Of the roughly 400 genotyped donors, roughly 80% were placed in the genetic ancestry cluster associated with self-reported Caucasian donors. The study was designed to test whether signatures of past pathogen exposure could be identified by cataloging public T cell receptors. Using immunosequencing, the study profiled T cell repertoires from 550 to 750 subjects and related those repertoires to cytomegalovirus serostatus. In addition to the first cohort of roughly 700 subjects, a separate validation cohort of over 90 different subjects was used. To predict cytomegalovirus infection status, the study brought together high-throughput TCR immunosequencing, statistical association of individual TCRs with disease status, and machine learning. A later analysis re-examined previously published TCR beta repertoires from over 500 donors and added high-resolution HLA genotyping to investigate patterns of TCR occurrence. In the later analysis, no new phenotypic data were used to find candidate immune exposures; instead, reliance was placed on TCR beta sequences and their occurrence across donors. To decide whether each TCR beta V gene segment behaved as functional or pseudogenic, an earlier analysis of some 600 of the donors relied on high-throughput TCR beta sequencing. Alongside the repertoire data, information on donor age, sex, ethnicity and CMV serostatus was compiled. A later genetic analysis took genome-wide SNP genotypes for about 55% of the 666 donors and used that subset as a discovery cohort. Every repertoire in the discovery cohort had been generated on one and the same sequencing platform. HLA typing covered class I and class II loci at four-digit resolution. The number of donors typed differed by locus, with roughly 629-640 for A, B, C, DRB1 and DQB1, around 520 for DQA1, under 610 for DPA1, and some 470 for DPB1. About five DR-DQ haplotypes were treated as single units for association and clustering because of strong linkage in the cohort. Across around 400 genotyped donors of the cohort, an average of roughly 250,000 unique TCR beta nucleotide sequences per donor were sequenced, and roughly 20% of those sequences were non-productive.

The CDR3 holds 15 amino acids from the cysteine to the phenylalanine. The read is trimmed to its CDR3 DNA, 45 bases read in frame from base 1. The germline V gene sets CDR1 to SGHTA and CDR2 to FQGTGA. Trimming accounts for 2 bases at V and 5 bases at J, while the number of junction bases matched to no gene is 3. The cohort was made up of approximately 670 healthy bone marrow donors. All cohort members were sampled while nominally healthy, although unrecorded immune exposures were likely present. The donor tested CMV seropositive, placing the donor among the 290 or so seropositive members of the cohort. Every donor gave a peripheral blood sample, and the peripheral blood mononuclear cells from that sample were used for TCR beta sequencing. Genomic DNA was extracted from the blood cell samples with the Qiagen DNeasy Blood Extraction Kit. Worth noting for this clone: No antigen is known for it. No much larger clonotype is one base removed from it; base qualities were not supplied.

The library was prepared using the immunoSEQ multiplex PCR assay. A mixture of 60 forward primers for TCR Vbeta segments and 13 reverse primers for TCR Jbeta segments was used in the multiplex PCR. The CDR3 region of rearranged TCR beta genes was amplified from genomic DNA by a multiplex PCR assay. The Illumina HiSeq System was used to sequence the amplified TCR beta libraries as 87-base-pair reads. The authors processed their data as follows. A later analysis tallied 75 million to 85 million unique TCR beta chains across the 600 to 700 repertoires, and around 12 million of those chains were shared by two or more donors. Raw reads were error-corrected and collapsed into unique sequences with a nearest-neighbor algorithm that merged closely related sequences to remove PCR and sequencing errors. V, D and J gene segments were assigned by aligning CDR3 sequences to IMGT reference sequences. For a sequence to be retained, a match of at least six nucleotides to both a V gene segment and a J gene segment was required. A rearrangement was called productive if the CDR3 had no stop codons and remained in frame with V and J, and every other rearrangement was called non-productive. Following IMGT convention, CDR3 was defined as the stretch from the second conserved V-encoded cysteine to the conserved J-encoded phenylalanine. The earlier analysis of about 620 of the donors excluded sequences that lacked an unambiguous match to a single V gene segment. In an earlier analysis of about 590 of the donors, a V segment was called functional when productive rearrangements were above 56.7%, and segregating when the standard deviation between donors exceeded 5%. A statistical classification framework was developed to diagnose cytomegalovirus status using the catalog of TCR beta chain sequences. In a later analysis, V and J genes were assigned by comparing TCR nucleotide sequences against IMGT/GENE-DB human TR gene sequences. Using the TCRdist pipeline, a later analysis assigned CDR3 sequences along with most-parsimonious VDJ recombination scenarios. In a later analysis, each TCR beta chain was defined by its CDR3 amino acid sequence together with its V-gene family, and reads without a unique V-gene family were excluded. In a later analysis, approximately 640 highly shared, low-generation-probability nucleotide sequences were removed to address suspected cross-contamination and a sequencing artifact. In a later analysis, a clonal expansion index for each public chain was calculated from normalized within-repertoire ranks of inferred template counts. A later analysis computed generation probabilities with a VDJ recombination model fitted to out-of-frame rearrangements, and checked the results against IGoR. In a later analysis, TCR-TCR, TCR-HLA and TCR-CMV co-occurrence was scored with hypergeometric tests, and a repertoire-size bias correction was applied to TCR pairs. False discovery rates were estimated in a later analysis by permuting HLA or CMV assignments 20 times. In a later analysis, co-occurring TCRs were grouped using DBSCAN, and TCRdist sequence similarity was added for clustering within HLA-allele-positive subsets. For co-occurrence clustering, repertoires with fewer than 30,000 or more than 120,000 public chains were excluded, along with five or six repertoires with anomalous nucleotide sharing. TCRdb retrieved this table from immuneACCESS and kept in-frame rearrangements only. Not all clones are present; in checked studies, unresolved V genes account for under half, and no reason is known for the remainder. V and J calls and clone size come straight from that table; D and trimming were deduced from the DNA. For this sample there are 200,000 or so clones; roughly 76% appear just once. Clones ranked in the top ten supply over 2% of the sample.

The paper as a whole reports these results and caveats: Specific HLA alleles were associated with 15,000 to 20,000 TCR beta sequences at a false discovery rate of 0.05 in a later analysis. According to a later analysis, TCR association rates differed among HLA loci, with DRB1 alleles showing the most associated TCRs and HLA-C alleles showing the fewest. According to a later analysis, parvovirus B19, influenza, CMV and Epstein-Barr virus appeared linked to several top co-occurrence clusters. V-gene and J-gene trimming of TCR beta chains was associated with a missense DCLRE1C variant in a later genetic analysis, and the association was replicated in an independent cohort. The cohort was sequenced for TCR beta chains only, and without alpha or paired-chain data the features that could be detected were limited. Across donors, most TCR sequences were observed very rarely, whereas some public TCRs were present in many individuals. Because some donors lacked HLA typing at each locus, the association tests relied only on the typed subset. The authors suggested that the approach could potentially be extended to other disease states and immunological phenotypes. Most CMV-associated TCR beta chains appeared to be HLA-restricted in a later analysis, and the HLA associations seemed to be driven largely by CMV exposure. Around 16 rarely observed V segments, including chromosome 9 orphons, were excluded from the earlier analysis of about 600 of the donors because counts were too low. Immune exposure information for the cohort was limited to CMV serostatus. In a later analysis, HLA-associated TCR beta chains were found to be more clonally expanded and to have lower generation probabilities than equally common non-associated chains. Cytomegalovirus status was reported to be diagnosed by the classifier with high specificity and sensitivity in both the original and validation cohorts. Three of the identified cytomegalovirus-associated TCR beta chains were confirmed in vitro to be specific for cytomegalovirus antigens. Linkage disequilibrium might explain the correlated functional status among segregating V segments, but an unknown experimental factor could not be excluded. A cluster of highly shared sequence variants was judged likely to be a technical artifact of the sequencing pipeline. A further reported finding was that TCR beta sequences accurately predicted the HLA-A and HLA-B alleles for most subjects in the first cohort. In the study, 150 to 200 TCR beta chains were listed as associated with cytomegalovirus. A later genetic analysis reported fewer N-insertions in productive TCRs among donors in an Asian-associated ancestry cluster than the roughly 700-donor mean. The presence/absence analyses assumed that sequencing depth was roughly uniform across donors, and that assumption may not be true. The 87-base-pair reads could not distinguish some IMGT-functional V segments, including TRBV6-2 and TRBV6-3, so those segments were excluded. Assigning TCR associations to individual alleles was difficult when HLA alleles, especially DR and DQ, strongly co-occurred. Broadly in line with IMGT annotations, most TCR beta V segments showed up in productive rearrangements about 90% or about 30% of the time in an earlier analysis of about 500 of the donors.

The sample consisted of PBMCs. The chain joins TRBV7-3 to TRBJ2-5; the junction holds 12 bases that match TRBD1. This clonotype was sampled from a woman aged 25 to 39 in good health and CMV-seropositive. This receptor has the CDR3 CASSLGTGGFETQYF. Read as DNA, the sequence is TGTGCCAGCAGCTTAGGGACAGGGGGCTTCGAGACCCAGTACTTC.